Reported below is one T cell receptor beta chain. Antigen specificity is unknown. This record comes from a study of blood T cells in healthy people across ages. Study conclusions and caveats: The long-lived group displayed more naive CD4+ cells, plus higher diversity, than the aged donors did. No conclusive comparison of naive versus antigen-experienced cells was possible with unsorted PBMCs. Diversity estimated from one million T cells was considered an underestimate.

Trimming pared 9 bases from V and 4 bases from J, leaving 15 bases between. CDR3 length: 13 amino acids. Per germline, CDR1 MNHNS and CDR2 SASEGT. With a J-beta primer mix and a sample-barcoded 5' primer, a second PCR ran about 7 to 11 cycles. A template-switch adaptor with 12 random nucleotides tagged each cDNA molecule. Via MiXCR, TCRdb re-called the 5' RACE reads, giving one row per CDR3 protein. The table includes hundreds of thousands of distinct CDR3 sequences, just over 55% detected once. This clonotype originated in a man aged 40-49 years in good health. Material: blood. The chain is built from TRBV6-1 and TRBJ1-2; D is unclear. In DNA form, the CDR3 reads TGTGCCAGTACCCCGGTCAGACCCTATGGCTACACCTTC. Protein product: CASTPVRPYGYTF.